The 23 T cell receptor beta chains in this list originate from one sample, sequenced in a study of a mutant IDH1 vaccine in newly diagnosed glioma. Using immunoSEQ multiplex PCR, the repertoire was profiled, and TCRdb retains in-frame clones only, with some absent. The sample records around 36,000 clones, roughly nine tenths being singletons. The antigens for these receptors are not known. Stated time point: week 5, during vaccination. In every dose of vaccine, 300 ug of mutant IDH1 20-mer peptide was given alongside topical imiquimod. This specimen consisted of PBMCs, obtained from a glioma patient whose treatment included an IDH1 peptide vaccine. The receptors originated from a man aged 50-59 years with glioma.

V is TRBV18 and J is TRBJ1-1; D is unresolved. In germline, CDR1 is KGHSH, CDR2 LQKENI. The CDR3 runs 12 residues. Between the trimmed V and J ends, which lost 5 bases and 5 bases, there was a span of 9 bases. The CDR3 coding sequence is TGTGCCAGCTCATGGACGAGAACTGAAGCTTTCTTT. This encodes CASSWTRTEAFF. Variable domain in full (rest from reference TRBV18 and TRBJ1-1): NAGVMQNPRHLVRRRGQEARLRCSPMKGHSHVYWYRQLPEEGLKFMVYLQKENIIDESGMPKERFSAEFPKEGPSILRIQQVVRGDSAAYFCASSWTRTEAFFGQGTRLTVV.

This chain links TRBV28 with TRBJ1-1; 7 bases are shared with TRBD1. This CDR3 has 15 amino acids. Germline V gene lookup returns CDR1 MDHEN and CDR2 SYDVKM. V shed 3 bases and J 6 bases; nucleotides not matched to a gene: 10. The CDR3 coding sequence is TGTGCCAGCAGTTTCGGACGAGGGGGCACGGCTGAAGCTTTCTTT. Protein sequence: CASSFGRGGTAEAFF.

This clone showed up just a few times. In DNA form, the CDR3 reads TGCAGCGTTGGTTCAGGTAGGGGGCCCCAGCATTTT. It is translated as CSVGSGRGPQHF. V usage is TRBV29-1 and J usage is TRBJ1-5, with D maybe TRBD1 (5 bases). Trimming shortened V by 4 bases and J by 9 bases, and 13 bases separated the two germline ends. Germline CDR1 is SQVTM and CDR2 is ANQGSEA. The CDR3 is 12 residues long.

The chain employs TRBV7-2 and TRBJ2-5; a weak D match, TRBD2 (6 bases). CDR1 and CDR2 from the germline V gene are SGHTA and FQGNSA. V dropped 6 bases and J dropped 1 base, with 15 bases sitting between them. The CDR3 extends over 15 amino acids. CDR3 sequence reads: CASSYTLAIQETQYF. The CDR3 DNA follows: TGTGCCAGCAGTTATACCCTAGCGATCCAAGAGACCCAGTACTTC.

The chain combines TRBV6-5 with TRBJ1-2, with D perhaps matching TRBD1 (5 bases). The germline V and J ends were trimmed by 5 bases and 4 bases, with 14 bases remaining between them. This CDR3 contains 14 residues. Per the germline V gene, CDR1 is MNHEY and CDR2 is SVGAGI. The CDR3, as DNA: TGTGCCAGCAGTGAACTACAGGAGAGCTATGGCTACACCTTC. Encoded protein: CASSELQESYGYTF.

This rearrangement joins TRBV4-3 to TRBJ2-5, with D maybe TRBD1 (6 bases). Per germline, CDR1 LGHNA and CDR2 YSLEER. The CDR3 length is 16 residues. V gave up 3 bases and J gave up 4 bases, with 18 bases separating them. The CDR3 coding sequence is TGCGCCAGCAGCCAGAGCAGGGGAGAAGGAGGAGAGACCCAGTACTTC. Protein product: CASSQSRGEGGETQYF.

This chain joins TRBV5-6 and TRBJ2-7, with D perhaps given as TRBD1 or TRBD2 (6 bases each). The CDR3 spans 16 residues. Per the germline V gene, CDR1 is SGHDT and CDR2 is YYEEEE. V lost 2 bases to trimming and J lost 0 bases, with 15 bases between them. This chain's CDR3 is CASSLGGWGDSYEQYF. The CDR3 DNA sequence: TGTGCCAGCAGCTTAGGGGGTTGGGGGGACTCCTACGAGCAGTACTTC. Using reference TRBV5-6 and TRBJ2-7 for the parts outside the CDR3, the full variable domain is DAGVTQSPTHLIKTRGQQVTLRCSPKSGHDTVSWYQQALGQGPQFIFQYYEEEERQRGNFPDRFSGHQFPNYSSELNVNALLLGDSALYLCASSLGGWGDSYEQYFGPGTRLTVT.

This chain links TRBV28 with TRBJ1-1; 8 bases are a match to TRBD1. The CDR3 has 14 residues. Trimming removed 5 bases from V and 4 bases from J; junction bases left unmatched: 6. The germline CDR1 and CDR2 sequences are MDHEN and SYDVKM. As DNA, the CDR3 is TGTGCCAGCAGTCGCGAGGACAGGGTCACTGAAGCTTTCTTT. This gives the protein CASSREDRVTEAFF. The entire variable domain, with the rest obtained from reference TRBV28 and TRBJ1-1, is as follows: DVKVTQSSRYLVKRTGEKVFLECVQDMDHENMFWYRQDPGLGLRLIYFSYDVKMKEKGDIPEGYSVSREKKERFSLILESASTNQTSMYLCASSREDRVTEAFFGQGTRLTVV.

The chain combines TRBV14 with TRBJ2-7, with D possibly matching TRBD1 (6 bases). The germline gives CDR1 SGHDN, CDR2 FVKESK. V lost 4 bases, J lost 3 bases, and 19 bases lay in between. CDR3 length equals 16 residues. The CDR3 loop reads CASSLTLRGLIYEQYF. CDR3 coding DNA: TGTGCCAGCAGCCTCACGTTAAGGGGGTTGATCTACGAGCAGTACTTC.

The chain carries TRBV6-5 and TRBJ1-6; maybe TRBD1 (6 bases). The CDR3 length is 15 residues. Deletions cut 8 bases from V and 10 bases from J, with 21 bases between. Looked up from germline, CDR1 is MNHEY and CDR2 is SVGAGI. The CDR3 is CASRTVSRQGSPLHF. The CDR3 bases are TGTGCCAGCCGGACAGTGAGCAGGCAGGGGTCACCCCTCCACTTT.

CDR3 sequence reads: CASGSGVYNEQFF. In DNA, the CDR3 is TGTGCCAGTGGTAGCGGCGTTTACAATGAGCAGTTCTTC. The chain combines TRBV19 with TRBJ2-1; D possibly corresponds to TRBD2 (6 bases). Trimming removed 8 bases at V and 4 bases at J, with 12 bases between. CDR1 is LNHDA and CDR2 is SQIVND in the germline V gene (reference sequence). This CDR3 spans 13 amino acids.

V gene TRBV7-8 combines with J gene TRBJ1-5; D possibly corresponds to TRBD1 (5 bases). V lost 5 bases and J lost 4, with 15 bases in between. Per germline, CDR1 SGHVS and CDR2 FQNEAQ. The CDR3 contains 15 residues. CDR3 loop: CASSLYDGGNQPQHF. CDR3 sequence (DNA): TGTGCCAGCAGCCTCTATGACGGGGGGAATCAGCCCCAGCATTTT.

The chain has TRBV6-4 and TRBJ2-7, with D perhaps assigned TRBD1 or TRBD2 (5 bases each). Germline assignment: CDR1 MRHNA and CDR2 SNTAGT. The CDR3 covers 16 residues. V gave up 3 bases and J gave up 0 bases, with 15 bases separating them. The CDR3 DNA follows: TGTGCCAGCAGTGAGGGACCGTTCCCCCCCTCCTACGAGCAGTACTTC. Translation gives CASSEGPFPPSYEQYF.

The chain recombines TRBV5-5 with TRBJ2-2; D perhaps matches TRBD1 (6 bases). This CDR3 has 14 residues. Trimming removed 3 bases at V and 4 bases at J, with 10 bases between. Germline lookup yields CDR1 SGHKS and CDR2 YYEKEE (reference sequence). CDR3 loop: CASSWGQSTGELFF. The CDR3 coding sequence is TGTGCCAGCAGCTGGGGACAATCCACCGGGGAGCTGTTTTTT.

This chain links TRBV9 with TRBJ2-2; 11 positions agree with TRBD1. This CDR3 region has 15 residues. V shed 4 bases, J shed 5 bases, and the junction held 4 bases outside the gene matches. Looked up from germline, CDR1 is SGDLS and CDR2 is YYNGEE. CDR3: CASSSGTGGTGELFF. CDR3 coding DNA: TGTGCCAGCAGCTCGGGGACAGGGGGGACCGGGGAGCTGTTTTTT.

This clone was found once. The V and J genes are TRBV7-2 and TRBJ2-2; possible D gene TRBD1, 5 bases. The CDR3 runs 14 residues. The V end was cut by 5 bases, the J end by 4 bases, with 11 bases between. Germline lookup yields CDR1 SGHTA and CDR2 FQGNSA. The CDR3 reads CASSTTGGTGELFF. The CDR3 DNA reads as TGTGCCAGCAGCACTACAGGTGGCACCGGGGAGCTGTTTTTT.

This CDR3 is CASSSPNVYEQYF. The DNA for the CDR3 is TGTGCCAGCAGCTCCCCCAACGTATACGAGCAGTACTTC. The V gene is TRBV7-2, the J gene TRBJ2-7; the D is unclear. CDR3 length: 13 residues. Germline lookup yields CDR1 SGHTA and CDR2 FQGNSA. V lost 4 bases to trimming and J lost 4 bases, with 11 bases between them.

The rearrangement joins TRBV4-3 to TRBJ2-7; TRBD1 matches 7 bases. With 4 bases clipped from V and 7 bases from J, the junction kept 7 bases outside the gene matches. Germline lookup yields CDR1 LGHNA and CDR2 YSLEER. The CDR3 is made up of 13 amino acids. The CDR3 nucleotides read TGCGCCAGCAGCCTCAGGGGGTCCGAGGAGCAGTACTTC. Protein sequence: CASSLRGSEEQYF.

This sequence joins TRBV6-1 and TRBJ2-5, with D perhaps assigned TRBD1 or TRBD2 (7 bases each). Germline CDR1 is MNHNS and CDR2 is SASEGT. The CDR3 is 19 amino acids. Trimming cost V 1 base and J 4 bases, with 25 bases left between them. Here the CDR3 reads CASSEGPGGGRGMRETQYF. The CDR3 DNA follows: TGTGCCAGCAGTGAAGGACCAGGGGGGGGGCGCGGGATGAGAGAGACCCAGTACTTC.

The genes are TRBV5-1 and TRBJ2-3, with 9 bases identical to TRBD1. CDR1 SGHRS and CDR2 YFSETQ come from the germline V gene. This CDR3 contains 15 residues. V shed 2 bases and J 5 bases; nucleotides not matched to a gene: 6. The CDR3 loop is CASSLTGGVIDTQYF. DNA of the CDR3: TGCGCCAGCAGCTTAACAGGGGGCGTTATAGATACGCAGTATTTT. Full variable domain (remainder filled in from reference TRBV5-1 and TRBJ2-3): KAGVTQTPRYLIKTRGQQVTLSCSPISGHRSVSWYQQTPGQGLQFLFEYFSETQRNKGNFPGRFSGRQFSNSRSEMNVSTLELGDSALYLCASSLTGGVIDTQYFGPGTRLTVL.

This clone was seen only once. The chain carries TRBV10-1 and TRBJ2-3; D is perhaps TRBD2 (6 bases). The germline V gene has CDR1 WNHNN and CDR2 SYGVQD (reference sequence). V lost 2 bases and J 0 bases, leaving 9 bases between the germline ends. The CDR3 is 15 residues long. The CDR3: CASSEGDFSTDTQYF. CDR3 nucleotide sequence: TGCGCCAGCAGTGAGGGGGACTTTAGCACAGATACGCAGTATTTT.

This chain links TRBV7-6 with TRBJ1-3; possible D gene TRBD1, 5 bases. The V gene's germline CDR1 is SGHVS and CDR2 FNYEAQ. The CDR3 has 16 residues. Deletions cut 1 base from V and 0 bases from J, with 10 bases between. The CDR3 loop reads CASSLEGLNSGNTIYF. CDR3 coding DNA: TGTGCCAGCAGCTTAGAGGGACTGAACTCTGGAAACACCATATATTTT.

The chain employs TRBV6-5 and TRBJ1-1; 7 bases are shared with TRBD1. The CDR3 is made up of 14 amino acids. CDR1 and CDR2 from the germline V gene are MNHEY and SVGAGI. V lost 7 bases, J lost 2 bases, and 7 bases stayed unmatched. The CDR3: CASTPDRINTEAFF. The CDR3 nucleotides read TGTGCCAGCACTCCGGACAGGATAAACACTGAAGCTTTCTTT.